This T cell receptor (beta chain) was recovered during a study of T-cell reconstitution after alpha-beta-depleted transplantation in children. Unique molecular identifiers were built into the TCRbeta library. TCRdb re-called the PCR reads through MiXCR, storing one row per CDR3 protein. This sample has approximately 250,000 distinct CDR3 sequences; under 30% occur once, and the top ten carry roughly 2.7%. Study outcomes and limitations: At day 60, the high TCRbeta diversity found in some patients originated from recipient T cells and thymic progenitors that had survived. Several hundred expanded graft clones reportedly were the source of alpha-beta T cells about two months after transplant. It was newly produced T cells that mostly accounted for T-cell counts and diversity one year after transplant.

CDR1 and CDR2 from the germline V gene are LGHNA and YNFKEQ. The CDR3 totals 14 residues. With 0 bases removed from V and 6 bases from J, the gap between germline ends came to 12 bases. In this sample, this clonotype turned up many times. Its antigen is not known. This specimen was PBMCs, taken before TCRalphabeta/CD19-depleted stem cell transplant. The V call is TRBV4-2, the J call TRBJ2-7, with D tentatively TRBD2 (6 bases). The sequence derives from a girl aged 2-10 years with Fanconi anemia, due to receive a stem cell transplant. The CDR3 DNA reads as TGTGCCAGCAGCCAAGAAGGGAGGCTTGGCGAGCAGTACTTC. Translation: CASSQEGRLGEQYF.